The 21 T cell receptor beta chains in this list originate from one sample, sequenced in a study of T cell responses to AZD1222 COVID-19 vaccine. Generated by immunoSEQ multiplex PCR, the TCRdb table keeps only in-frame clones and is missing some. Seen here are more than 120,000 clones, about 90% observed once, and the top ten hold about 9.4%. The sequenced sample was peripheral blood, obtained 28 days after the second AZD1222 dose. The receptors here all came from an adult who received the AZD1222 COVID-19 vaccine.

The chain links TRBV2 to TRBJ2-3; TRBD2 aligns across 8 bases. This CDR3 region has 15 residues. Germline CDR1 SNHLY, CDR2 FYNNEI. The ends lost 1 base at V and 1 base at J; junction bases unmatched: 1. The CDR3 nucleotides are TGTGCCAGCAGTGAAGAACTAGCGGGCACAGATACGCAGTATTTT. Its protein product is CASSEELAGTDTQYF.

The chain carries TRBV7-2 and TRBJ1-2; D uncertain. In germline, CDR1 is SGHTA, CDR2 FQGNSA. This CDR3 is built from 12 residues. V dropped 1 base and J dropped 8 bases, with 8 bases sitting between them. In nucleotides, the CDR3 is TGTGCCAGCAGCTTAGGGCAGGAGGGCTACACCTTC. Translating gives CASSLGQEGYTF. Combining the CDR3 with reference TRBV7-2 and TRBJ1-2 gives the whole variable domain GAGVSQSPSNKVTEKGKDVELRCDPISGHTALYWYRQSLGQGLEFLIYFQGNSAPDKSGLPSDRFSAERTGGSVSTLTIQRTQQEDSAVYLCASSLGQEGYTFGSGTRLTVV.

The chain recombines TRBV6-5 with TRBJ1-6, with a weak D call TRBD1 (6 bases). The CDR3 contains 15 residues. Germline V lookup: CDR1 MNHEY, CDR2 SVGAGI. With 0 bases removed from V and 10 bases from J, the gap between germline ends came to 13 bases. The DNA of the CDR3 is TGTGCCAGCAGTTACTCCCCCCCCAGGGGCTCACCCCTCCACTTT. Its translation is CASSYSPPRGSPLHF.

This chain joins TRBV7-2 and TRBJ1-1, with D unresolved. V lost 4 bases to trimming and J lost 1 base, with 4 bases between them. This CDR3 comprises 12 residues. Germline lookup yields CDR1 SGHTA and CDR2 FQGNSA. CDR3: CASSWTNTEAFF. CDR3 sequence (DNA): TGTGCCAGCAGCTGGACGAACACTGAAGCTTTCTTT.

V gene TRBV19 combines with J gene TRBJ1-3; D perhaps matches TRBD1 (5 bases). The V gene lost 7 bases and the J gene lost 2 bases, with 15 bases spanning the gap. This CDR3 is built from 15 residues. The germline V gene encodes CDR1 LNHDA and CDR2 SQIVND (reference sequence). The CDR3 DNA reads TGTGCCAGTATGGAGGGACTTTCCCCTGGAAACACCATATATTTT. Translated, it gives CASMEGLSPGNTIYF.

The V gene is TRBV29-1, the J gene TRBJ2-3, with 7 bases matching TRBD2. The CDR3 covers 14 residues. From germline, CDR1 is SQVTM and CDR2 ANQGSEA. Germline trimming cut 6 bases from V and 4 bases from J; bases unmatched to any gene: 10. The CDR3 loop is CSVVDPGGSDTQYF. The CDR3 nucleotides are TGCAGCGTCGTGGACCCCGGGGGGTCAGATACGCAGTATTTT.

The chain uses TRBV10-3 and TRBJ1-3; possibly TRBD1 for D (6 bases). Trimming stripped 10 bases from V and 1 base from J, with 11 bases between. The CDR3 totals 13 residues. Per the germline V gene, CDR1 is ENHRY and CDR2 is SYGVKD. The CDR3 sequence is CATRTVSGNTIYF. As DNA, the CDR3 is TGTGCCACCCGGACAGTTTCTGGAAACACCATATATTTT.

The rearrangement joins TRBV7-2 to TRBJ2-5; D is possibly TRBD1 or TRBD2 (5 bases each). Per germline, CDR1 SGHTA and CDR2 FQGNSA. V lost 6 bases and J 0 bases, leaving 14 bases between the germline ends. This CDR3 has 15 residues. CDR3 amino acids: CASRLGATYQETQYF. The CDR3 DNA is TGTGCCAGCAGACTCGGGGCGACGTACCAAGAGACCCAGTACTTC.

The rearrangement uses TRBV6-2 or TRBV6-3 and TRBJ2-3, with 10 bases that match TRBD1. Trimming removed 6 bases from V and 5 bases from J; junction bases left unmatched: 8. CDR3 length: 15 amino acids. Germline V lookup: CDR1 MNHEY, CDR2 SVGEGT. This CDR3 reads CASSGTGAGEDTQYF. The CDR3 nucleotides read TGTGCCAGCAGCGGGACAGGGGCCGGGGAAGATACGCAGTATTTT.

This rearrangement joins TRBV7-9 to TRBJ2-1; the match to TRBD2 covers 7 bases. The CDR3 has 18 amino acids. V lost 5 bases and J lost 1; bases outside the gene matches: 14. Germline-derived CDR1 and CDR2 are SEHNR and FQNEAQ (reference sequence). The CDR3 DNA is TGTGCCAGCAGCGCCATCCCTTGGCGGGAGAAGTCCTACAATGAGCAGTTCTTC. Amino acid sequence: CASSAIPWREKSYNEQFF. Full variable domain (rest looked up from reference TRBV7-9 and TRBJ2-1): DTGVSQNPRHKITKRGQNVTFRCDPISEHNRLYWYRQTLGQGPEFLTYFQNEAQLEKSRLLSDRFSAERPKGSFSTLEIQRTEQGDSAMYLCASSAIPWREKSYNEQFFGPGTRLTVL.

The rearrangement links TRBV7-9 to TRBJ1-1, with D unclear. The V and J ends lost 8 bases and 4 bases respectively, with 14 bases between them. Germline V CDR1 and CDR2: SEHNR, FQNEAQ (reference sequence). The length of the CDR3 is 13 residues. CDR3 residues: CASGESAVTEAFF. The CDR3 coding sequence is TGTGCCAGCGGAGAGTCAGCGGTCACTGAAGCTTTCTTT.

The DNA for the CDR3 is TGTGCCAGCAGCTTGACTAGCGGGGGCCGCACAGATACGCAGTATTTT. Amino acid sequence: CASSLTSGGRTDTQYF. This chain joins TRBV5-4 and TRBJ2-3; 11 nucleotides agree with TRBD2. Germline V gene sequence: CDR1 SGHNT, CDR2 YYREEE (reference sequence). Trimming at V came to 1 base and at J to 1 base, leaving 2 bases not matched to a gene. The CDR3 totals 16 residues.

The J gene is TRBJ1-2, the V gene TRBV12-5; D remains ambiguous. The CDR3 runs to 16 residues. Per the germline V gene, CDR1 is LGHNT and CDR2 is FRNRAP. V was shortened by 0 bases and J by 5 bases, with 16 bases between the two germline ends. CDR3 nucleotides: TGTGCTAGTGGTTTGGTACAAGGCCCGTTACTTTATGGCTACACCTTC. It is translated as CASGLVQGPLLYGYTF.

The chain combines TRBV2 with TRBJ1-5, with D maybe TRBD1 (5 bases). Trimming removed 4 bases from V and 2 bases from J, with 9 bases in between. Germline V CDR1 and CDR2: SNHLY, FYNNEI. The CDR3 covers 14 residues. The CDR3: CASSGGQGNQPQHF. CDR3 DNA sequence: TGTGCCAGCAGTGGGGGCCAGGGCAATCAGCCCCAGCATTTT.

This clone was observed a single time. The gene calls are TRBV7-9 and TRBJ2-2, with 16 bases lining up with TRBD2. V shed 5 bases, J shed 3 bases, and the junction held 6 bases outside the gene matches. The germline V gene has CDR1 SEHNR and CDR2 FQNEAQ (reference sequence). This CDR3 spans 18 amino acids. The chain's CDR3 is CASSKGLAGGPDTGELFF. CDR3 in DNA: TGTGCCAGCAGCAAGGGACTAGCGGGGGGGCCGGACACCGGGGAGCTGTTTTTT.

This rearrangement joins TRBV19 to TRBJ1-5; D is perhaps TRBD1 (5 bases). Trimming removed 7 bases from V and 9 bases from J, with 16 bases in between. CDR1 and CDR2 from the germline V gene are LNHDA and SQIVND (reference sequence). The CDR3 is 13 amino acids. DNA of the CDR3: TGTGCCAGTACCGGCGGGGCGCAGGGGCCCCAGCATTTT. As protein: CASTGGAQGPQHF.

The chain combines TRBV9 with TRBJ2-2; the D call may be TRBD1 or TRBD2 (5 bases each). CDR3 length: 16 residues. Germline assignment: CDR1 SGDLS and CDR2 YYNGEE. V was trimmed by 0 bases and J by 3 bases, leaving 12 bases between them. The CDR3: CASSVGGTPDTGELFF. DNA for the CDR3: TGTGCCAGCAGCGTAGGGGGGACCCCGGACACCGGGGAGCTGTTTTTT.

The chain recombines TRBV19 with TRBJ2-1; 11 bases match TRBD2. After removal of 5 bases from V and 4 bases from J, the junction contained 4 bases not matched to a gene. The CDR3 contains 15 residues. Germline V gene sequence: CDR1 LNHDA, CDR2 SQIVND (reference sequence). CDR3: CASSAGLAGYNEQFF. The CDR3 bases are TGTGCCAGTAGTGCCGGACTAGCGGGTTACAATGAGCAGTTCTTC.

The chain employs TRBV19 and TRBJ1-1; D not certain. The germline CDR1 and CDR2 sequences are LNHDA and SQIVND (reference sequence). Trimming cost V 9 bases and J 6 bases, with 11 bases left between them. CDR3 size: 11 residues. The CDR3 here is CASRGRSEAFF. For the CDR3, the DNA is TGTGCCAGCCGCGGACGATCTGAAGCTTTCTTT.

This chain uses TRBV19 with TRBJ2-5; 7 nucleotides line up with TRBD1. The CDR3 has 16 amino acids. CDR1 and CDR2 (germline): LNHDA, SQIVND (reference sequence). The ends lost 5 bases at V and 6 bases at J; junction bases unmatched: 15. As DNA, the CDR3 is TGTGCCAGTAGTGACCAAGGACAGGAGCCTCGGCAGACCCAGTACTTC. It specifies CASSDQGQEPRQTQYF.

This clone was observed a few times. The chain employs TRBV11-3 and TRBJ2-2, with D possibly TRBD1 on 6 matching bases. The ends were cut back, 4 bases at V and 5 bases at J, with 14 bases in the middle. Germline V gives CDR1 SGHNT, CDR2 YENEEA. The CDR3 sequence is 15 residues long. DNA of the CDR3: TGTGCCAGCAGCTCAGGGGCCAGCCGGACCGGGGAGCTGTTTTTT. It is translated as CASSSGASRTGELFF.